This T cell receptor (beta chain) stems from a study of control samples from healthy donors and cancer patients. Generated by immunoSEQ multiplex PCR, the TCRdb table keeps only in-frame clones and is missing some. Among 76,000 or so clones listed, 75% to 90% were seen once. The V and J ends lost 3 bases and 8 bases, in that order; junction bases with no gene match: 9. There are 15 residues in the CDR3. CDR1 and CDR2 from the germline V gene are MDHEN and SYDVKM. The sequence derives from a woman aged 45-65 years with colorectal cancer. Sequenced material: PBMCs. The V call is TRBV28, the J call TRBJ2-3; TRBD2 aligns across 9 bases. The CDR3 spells CASSFISGGSGTQYF. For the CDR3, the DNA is TGTGCCAGCAGTTTTATTAGCGGGGGAAGCGGTACGCAGTATTTT.